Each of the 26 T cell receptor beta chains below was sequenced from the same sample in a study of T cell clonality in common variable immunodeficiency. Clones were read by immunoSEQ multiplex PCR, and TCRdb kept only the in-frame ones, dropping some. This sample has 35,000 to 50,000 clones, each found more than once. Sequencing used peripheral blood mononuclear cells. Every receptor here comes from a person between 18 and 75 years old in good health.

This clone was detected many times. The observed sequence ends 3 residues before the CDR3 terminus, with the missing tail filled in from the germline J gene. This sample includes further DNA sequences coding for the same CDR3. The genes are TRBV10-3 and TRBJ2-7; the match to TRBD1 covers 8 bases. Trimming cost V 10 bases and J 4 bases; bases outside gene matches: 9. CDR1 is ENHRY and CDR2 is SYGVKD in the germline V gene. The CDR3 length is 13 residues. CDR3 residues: CATQDRVQYEQYF. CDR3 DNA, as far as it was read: TGTGCCACCCAGGACAGGGTGCAGTACGAG.

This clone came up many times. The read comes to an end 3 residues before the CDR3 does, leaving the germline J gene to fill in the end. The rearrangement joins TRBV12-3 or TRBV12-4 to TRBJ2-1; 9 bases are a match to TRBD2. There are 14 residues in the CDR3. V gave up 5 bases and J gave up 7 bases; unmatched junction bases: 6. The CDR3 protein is CASSPGLASNEQFF. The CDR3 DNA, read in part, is TGTGCCAGCAGTCCGGGACTAGCATCAAATGAG.

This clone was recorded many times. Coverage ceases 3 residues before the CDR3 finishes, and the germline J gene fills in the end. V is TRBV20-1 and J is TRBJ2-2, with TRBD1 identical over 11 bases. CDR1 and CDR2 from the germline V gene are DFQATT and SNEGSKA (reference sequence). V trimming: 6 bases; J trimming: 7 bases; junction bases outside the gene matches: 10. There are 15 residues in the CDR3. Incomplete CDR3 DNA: TGCAGTGCCGGTCCGGGACAGGGGGTCGGCGGGGAG. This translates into CSAGPGQGVGGE. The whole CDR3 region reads CSAGPGQGVGGELFF.

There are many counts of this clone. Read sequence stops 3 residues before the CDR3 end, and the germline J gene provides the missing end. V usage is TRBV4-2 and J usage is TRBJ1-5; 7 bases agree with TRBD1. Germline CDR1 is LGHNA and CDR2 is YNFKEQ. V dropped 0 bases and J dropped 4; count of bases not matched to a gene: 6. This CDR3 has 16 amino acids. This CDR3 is CASSQDYGQVNQPQHF. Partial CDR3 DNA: TGTGCCAGCAGCCAAGATTACGGACAGGTTAATCAGCCC.

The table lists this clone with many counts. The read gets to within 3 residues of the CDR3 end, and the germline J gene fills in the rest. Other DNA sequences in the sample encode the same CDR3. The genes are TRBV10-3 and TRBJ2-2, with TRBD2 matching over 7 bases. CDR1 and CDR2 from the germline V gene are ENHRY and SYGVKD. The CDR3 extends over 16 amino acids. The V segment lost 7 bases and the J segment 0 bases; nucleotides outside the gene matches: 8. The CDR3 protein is CAIKSGTGTNTGELFF. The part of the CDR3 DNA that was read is TGTGCCATCAAGAGCGGGACGGGGACGAACACCGGGGAG.

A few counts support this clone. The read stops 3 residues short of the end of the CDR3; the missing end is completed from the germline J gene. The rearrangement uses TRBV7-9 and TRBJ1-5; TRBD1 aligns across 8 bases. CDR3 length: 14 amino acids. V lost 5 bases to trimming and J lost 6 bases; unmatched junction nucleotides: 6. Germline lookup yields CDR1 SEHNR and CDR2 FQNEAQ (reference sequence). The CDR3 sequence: CASSTDRDSQPQHF. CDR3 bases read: TGTGCCAGCAGCACGGACAGGGATAGTCAGCCC.

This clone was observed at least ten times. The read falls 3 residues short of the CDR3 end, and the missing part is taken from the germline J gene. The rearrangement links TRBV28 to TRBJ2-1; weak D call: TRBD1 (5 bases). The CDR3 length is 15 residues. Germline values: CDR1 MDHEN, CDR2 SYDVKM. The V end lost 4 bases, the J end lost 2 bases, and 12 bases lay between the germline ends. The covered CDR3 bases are TGTGCCAGCAGTTACGAGGACAAGGCCTACAATGAG. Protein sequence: CASSYEDKAYNE. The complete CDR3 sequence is CASSYEDKAYNEQFF.

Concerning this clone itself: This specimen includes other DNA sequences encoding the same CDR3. CDR3 amino acids: CSARLAGRYEQYF. Incomplete CDR3 DNA: TGCAGTGCTAGGCTAGCGGGGCGTTACGAG. The rearrangement links TRBV20-1 to TRBJ2-7, with 9 bases identical to TRBD2. The CDR3 goes on 3 residues after the read ends, and that part is filled in from the germline J gene. Trimming at V came to 3 bases and at J to 4 bases, leaving 4 bases not matched to a gene. This CDR3 is built from 13 residues. Per germline, CDR1 DFQATT and CDR2 SNEGSKA (reference sequence).

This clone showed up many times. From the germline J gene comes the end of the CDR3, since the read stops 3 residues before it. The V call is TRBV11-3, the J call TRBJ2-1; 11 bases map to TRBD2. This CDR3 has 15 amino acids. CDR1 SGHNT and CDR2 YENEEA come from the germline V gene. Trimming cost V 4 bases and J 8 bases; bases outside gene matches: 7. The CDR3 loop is CASSSYSGGADEQFF. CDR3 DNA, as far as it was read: TGTGCCAGCAGCTCATATAGCGGGGGGGCCGATGAG.

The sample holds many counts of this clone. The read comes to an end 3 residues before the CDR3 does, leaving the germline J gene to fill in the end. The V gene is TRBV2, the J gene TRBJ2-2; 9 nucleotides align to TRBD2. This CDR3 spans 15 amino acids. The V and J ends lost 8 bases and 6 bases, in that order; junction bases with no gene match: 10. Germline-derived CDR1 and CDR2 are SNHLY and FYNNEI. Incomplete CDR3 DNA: TGTGCCAGCGGTGGGCTAGCGGGGAAATCCGGGGAG. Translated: CASGGLAGKSGE. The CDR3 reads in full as CASGGLAGKSGELFF. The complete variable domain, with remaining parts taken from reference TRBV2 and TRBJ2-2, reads EPEVTQTPSHQVTQMGQEVILRCVPISNHLYFYWYRQILGQKVEFLVSFYNNEISEKSEIFDDQFSVERPDGSNFTLKIRSTKLEDSAMYFCASGGLAGKSGELFFGEGSRLTVL.

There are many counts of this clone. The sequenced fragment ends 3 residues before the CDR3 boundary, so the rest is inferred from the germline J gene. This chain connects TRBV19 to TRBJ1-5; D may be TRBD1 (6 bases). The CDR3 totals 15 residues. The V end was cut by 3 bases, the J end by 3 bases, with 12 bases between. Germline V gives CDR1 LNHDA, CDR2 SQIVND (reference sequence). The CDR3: CASSMRTETNQPQHF. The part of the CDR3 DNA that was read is TGTGCCAGTAGTATGAGGACAGAGACCAATCAGCCC. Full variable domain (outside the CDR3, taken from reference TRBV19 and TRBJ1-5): DGGITQSPKYLFRKEGQNVTLSCEQNLNHDAMYWYRQDPGQGLRLIYYSQIVNDFQKGDIAEGYSVSREKKESFPLTVTSAQKNPTAFYLCASSMRTETNQPQHFGDGTRLSIL.

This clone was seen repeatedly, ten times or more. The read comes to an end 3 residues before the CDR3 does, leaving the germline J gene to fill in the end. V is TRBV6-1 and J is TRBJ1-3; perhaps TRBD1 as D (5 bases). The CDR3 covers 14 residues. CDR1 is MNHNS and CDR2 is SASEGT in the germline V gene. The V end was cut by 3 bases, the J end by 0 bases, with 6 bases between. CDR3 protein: CASSDRASGNTIYF. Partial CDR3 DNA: TGTGCCAGCAGTGACAGGGCCTCTGGAAACACC.

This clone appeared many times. The CDR3 DNA, read in part, is TGTGCCAGTAGTACCCAGGGGATCACTGAA. It encodes CASSTQGITE. The whole CDR3 protein reads CASSTQGITEAFF. The J gene is TRBJ1-1, the V gene TRBV19; D is perhaps TRBD1 (6 bases). The read stops 3 residues short of the end of the CDR3; the missing end is completed from the germline J gene. This CDR3 comprises 13 residues. Trimming took 4 bases from V and 4 from J, leaving 10 bases between them. Germline V gene lookup returns CDR1 LNHDA and CDR2 SQIVND (reference sequence).

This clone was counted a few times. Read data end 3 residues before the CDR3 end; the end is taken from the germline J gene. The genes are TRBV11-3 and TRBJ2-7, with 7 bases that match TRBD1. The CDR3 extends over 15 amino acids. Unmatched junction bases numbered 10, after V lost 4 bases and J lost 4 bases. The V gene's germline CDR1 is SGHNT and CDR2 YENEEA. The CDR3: CASSSDRALLYEQYF. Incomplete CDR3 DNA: TGTGCCAGCAGCTCTGACAGGGCTCTTCTGTACGAG.

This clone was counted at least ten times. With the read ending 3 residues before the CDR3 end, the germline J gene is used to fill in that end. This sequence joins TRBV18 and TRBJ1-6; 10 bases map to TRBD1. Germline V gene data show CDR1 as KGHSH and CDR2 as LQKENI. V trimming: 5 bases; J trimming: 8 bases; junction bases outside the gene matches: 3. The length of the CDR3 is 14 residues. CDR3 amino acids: CASSRQGADSPLHF. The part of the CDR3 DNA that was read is TGTGCCAGCTCAAGACAGGGGGCTGATTCACCC.

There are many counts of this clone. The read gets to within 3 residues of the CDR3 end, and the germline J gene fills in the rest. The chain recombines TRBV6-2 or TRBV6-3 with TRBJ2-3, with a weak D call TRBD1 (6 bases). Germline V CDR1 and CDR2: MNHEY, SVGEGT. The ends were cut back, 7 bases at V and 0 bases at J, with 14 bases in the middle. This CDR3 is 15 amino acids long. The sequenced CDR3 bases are TGTGCCAGCAAAGCCGGGACATATAGCACAGATACG. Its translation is CASKAGTYSTDT. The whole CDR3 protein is CASKAGTYSTDTQYF.

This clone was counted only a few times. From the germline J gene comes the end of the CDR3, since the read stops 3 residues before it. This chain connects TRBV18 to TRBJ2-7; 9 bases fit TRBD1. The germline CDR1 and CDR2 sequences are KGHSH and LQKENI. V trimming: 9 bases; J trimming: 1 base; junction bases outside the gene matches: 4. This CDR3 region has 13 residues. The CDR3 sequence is CASSGTGSYEQYF. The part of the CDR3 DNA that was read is TGTGCCAGTTCCGGGACAGGGTCCTACGAG.

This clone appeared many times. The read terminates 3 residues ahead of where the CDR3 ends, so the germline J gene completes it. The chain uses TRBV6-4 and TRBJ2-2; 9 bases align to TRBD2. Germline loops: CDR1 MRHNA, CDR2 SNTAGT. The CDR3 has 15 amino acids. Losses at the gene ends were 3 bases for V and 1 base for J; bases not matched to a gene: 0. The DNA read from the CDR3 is TGTGCCAGCAGTGAGACTAGCGGGAACACCGGGGAG. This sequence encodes CASSETSGNTGE. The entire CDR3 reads CASSETSGNTGELFF.

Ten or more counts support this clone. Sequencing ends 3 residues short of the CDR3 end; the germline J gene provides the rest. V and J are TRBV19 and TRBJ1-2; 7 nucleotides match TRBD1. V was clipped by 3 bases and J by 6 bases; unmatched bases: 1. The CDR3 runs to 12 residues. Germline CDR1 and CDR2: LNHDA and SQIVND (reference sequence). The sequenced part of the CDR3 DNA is TGTGCCAGTAGTATTGGGACAGATGGC. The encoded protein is CASSIGTDG. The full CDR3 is CASSIGTDGYTF.

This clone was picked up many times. The sequenced part of the CDR3 DNA is TGTGCCTACGGGGGTATTTCCTACGAG. Protein: CAYGGISYE. The entire CDR3 sequence reads CAYGGISYEQYF. The V call is TRBV30, the J call TRBJ2-7, with a possible D match to TRBD2 (6 bases). The read ends 3 residues early relative to the CDR3; the germline J gene fills the gap. Germline loops: CDR1 GTSNPN, CDR2 SVGIG (reference sequence). CDR3 length: 12 amino acids. Trimming removed 7 bases at V and 1 base at J, with 11 bases between.

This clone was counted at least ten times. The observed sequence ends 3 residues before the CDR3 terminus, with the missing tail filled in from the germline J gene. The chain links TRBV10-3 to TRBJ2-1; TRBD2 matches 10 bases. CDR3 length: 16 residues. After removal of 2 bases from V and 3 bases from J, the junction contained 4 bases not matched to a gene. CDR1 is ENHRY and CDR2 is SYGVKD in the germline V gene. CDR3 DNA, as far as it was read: TGTGCCATCAGTGAGAAAGCGGGGGGGATCTACAATGAG. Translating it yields CAISEKAGGIYNE. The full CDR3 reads CAISEKAGGIYNEQFF.

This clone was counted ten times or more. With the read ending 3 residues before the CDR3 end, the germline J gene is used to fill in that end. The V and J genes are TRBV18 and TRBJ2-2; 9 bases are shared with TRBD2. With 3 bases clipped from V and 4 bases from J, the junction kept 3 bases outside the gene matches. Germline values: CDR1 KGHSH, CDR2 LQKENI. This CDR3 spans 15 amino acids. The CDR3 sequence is CASSPNSGSTGELFF. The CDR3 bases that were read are TGTGCCAGCTCACCCAATAGCGGGAGCACCGGGGAG.

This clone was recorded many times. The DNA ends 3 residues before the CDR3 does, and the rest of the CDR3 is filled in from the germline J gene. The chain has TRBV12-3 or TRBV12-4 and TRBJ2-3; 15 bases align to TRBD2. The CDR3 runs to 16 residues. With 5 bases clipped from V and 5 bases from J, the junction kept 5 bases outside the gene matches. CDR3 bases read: TGTGCCAGCAGTCCTCCGGGACTAGCGGGAGGAGATACG. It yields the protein CASSPPGLAGGDT. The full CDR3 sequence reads CASSPPGLAGGDTQYF.

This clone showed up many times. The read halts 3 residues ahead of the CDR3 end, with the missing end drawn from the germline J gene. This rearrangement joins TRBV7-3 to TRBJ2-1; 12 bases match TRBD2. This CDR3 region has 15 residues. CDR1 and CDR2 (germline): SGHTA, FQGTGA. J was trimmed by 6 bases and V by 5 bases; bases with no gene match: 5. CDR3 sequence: CASSLLAGGFNEQFF. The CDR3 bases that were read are TGTGCCAGCAGCCTACTAGCGGGAGGCTTCAATGAG.

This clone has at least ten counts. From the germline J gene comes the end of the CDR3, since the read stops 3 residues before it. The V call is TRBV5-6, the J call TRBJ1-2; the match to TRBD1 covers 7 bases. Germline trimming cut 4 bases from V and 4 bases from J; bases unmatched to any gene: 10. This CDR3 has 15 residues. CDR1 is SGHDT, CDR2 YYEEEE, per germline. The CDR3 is CASSVTVRQGYGYTF. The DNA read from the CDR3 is TGTGCCAGCAGCGTTACGGTGAGACAGGGCTATGGC.

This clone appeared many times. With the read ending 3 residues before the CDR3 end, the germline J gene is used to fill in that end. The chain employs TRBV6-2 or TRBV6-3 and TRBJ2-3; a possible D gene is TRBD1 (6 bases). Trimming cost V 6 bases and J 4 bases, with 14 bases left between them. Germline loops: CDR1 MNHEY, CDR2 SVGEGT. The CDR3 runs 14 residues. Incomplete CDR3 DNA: TGTGCCAGCAGCAAGGGGGAGACGTCAGATACG. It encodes CASSKGETSDT. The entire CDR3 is CASSKGETSDTQYF.